A single sample is the source of the 32 T cell receptor beta chains below, sequenced in a study of blood T cell repertoires in COVID-19. Method: immunoSEQ multiplex PCR; TCRdb's copy keeps in-frame clones and lacks some. The sample carries around 200,000 clones, around 87% recorded once. Specimen: peripheral blood. These TCRs come from an elderly woman in a cohort sampled during active or convalescent COVID-19.

This sequence joins TRBV2 and TRBJ2-1; D gene ambiguous. Germline loops: CDR1 SNHLY, CDR2 FYNNEI. This CDR3 has 12 amino acids. Trimming removed 2 bases at V and 8 bases at J, with 7 bases between. The chain's CDR3 is CASSELRDEQFF. The CDR3 DNA reads as TGTGCCAGCAGTGAATTACGGGATGAGCAGTTCTTC.

The genes are TRBV27 and TRBJ1-2, with a weak D call TRBD1 (6 bases). Trimming shortened V by 2 bases and J by 7 bases, and 14 bases separated the two germline ends. The V gene's germline CDR1 is MNHEY and CDR2 SMNVEV (reference sequence). The CDR3 is 14 residues long. This CDR3 is CASSLNGQGSGYTF. CDR3 DNA: TGTGCCAGCAGTTTAAACGGGCAGGGGTCTGGCTACACCTTC.

This rearrangement joins TRBV20-1 to TRBJ1-6, with a tentative D call TRBD1 (5 bases). Germline CDR1 is DFQATT and CDR2 is SNEGSKA (reference sequence). The CDR3 is 14 residues long. Trimming cost V 3 bases and J 7 bases, with 13 bases left between them. The chain's CDR3 is CSASIRDFNSPLHF. In nucleotides, the CDR3 is TGCAGTGCTAGTATTAGGGACTTCAATTCACCCCTCCACTTT.

This chain links TRBV7-6 with TRBJ2-7; possible D gene TRBD1, 6 bases. Germline assignment: CDR1 SGHVS and CDR2 FNYEAQ. Trimming took 5 bases from V and 0 from J, leaving 17 bases between them. The CDR3 spans 16 residues. The CDR3 coding sequence is TGTGCCAGCAGCCAACGTACAGGGCAAAGCTCCTACGAGCAGTACTTC. It is translated as CASSQRTGQSSYEQYF.

J is TRBJ1-3 and V is TRBV29-1, with 10 bases identical to TRBD1. After removal of 6 bases from V and 4 bases from J, the junction contained 9 bases not matched to a gene. The CDR3 loop spans 15 amino acids. The germline V gene encodes CDR1 SQVTM and CDR2 ANQGSEA. The CDR3 here is CSVHSGTGAGNTIYF. CDR3 DNA sequence: TGCAGCGTCCACTCCGGGACAGGGGCAGGAAACACCATATATTTT.

The chain employs TRBV4-3 and TRBJ1-1; possible D gene TRBD1, 6 bases. Trimming stripped 0 bases from V and 3 bases from J, with 14 bases between. The CDR3 sequence is 16 residues long. CDR1 is LGHNA, CDR2 YSLEER, per germline. The CDR3 DNA is TGCGCCAGCAGCCAAGACCTAAGGGGGAAGTACACTGAAGCTTTCTTT. The encoded protein is CASSQDLRGKYTEAFF.

This chain connects TRBV30 to TRBJ1-1; maybe TRBD1 (6 bases). Trimming shortened V by 5 bases and J by 0 bases, and 10 bases separated the two germline ends. The CDR3 extends over 13 amino acids. CDR1 is GTSNPN and CDR2 is SVGIG in the germline V gene (reference sequence). CDR3 region: CAWGGSVNTEAFF. CDR3 coding DNA: TGTGCCTGGGGGGGCAGCGTGAACACTGAAGCTTTCTTT.

This rearrangement joins TRBV12-3 or TRBV12-4 to TRBJ2-1; D ambiguous. Trimming left V 7 bases short and J 10 bases short, with 11 bases between. The CDR3 is 11 amino acids. The CDR3 spells CASTRIGEQFF. The CDR3 DNA reads as TGTGCCAGCACCAGGATAGGCGAGCAGTTCTTC.

The chain joins TRBV2 to TRBJ2-1, with D perhaps matching TRBD1 (5 bases). The V and J ends lost 4 bases and 5 bases respectively, with 9 bases between them. The CDR3 sequence is 13 residues long. Germline values: CDR1 SNHLY, CDR2 FYNNEI. The CDR3 DNA follows: TGTGCCAGCAGTGTGGGGCCTAACAATGAGCAGTTCTTC. Amino acid sequence: CASSVGPNNEQFF.

The chain employs TRBV19 and TRBJ1-3, with 12 bases matching TRBD1. Trimming at V came to 3 bases and at J to 4 bases, leaving 4 bases not matched to a gene. Germline V CDR1 and CDR2: LNHDA, SQIVND (reference sequence). The CDR3 loop spans 16 amino acids. CDR3 loop: CASSIRDRGRGNTIYF. CDR3 nucleotides: TGTGCCAGTAGTATCCGGGACAGGGGGCGCGGAAACACCATATATTTT.

This clone was detected a few times. The chain uses TRBV12-3 or TRBV12-4 and TRBJ1-6; tentative D call: TRBD1 (5 bases). There are 13 residues in the CDR3. Between the trimmed V and J ends, which lost 6 bases and 7 bases, there was a span of 10 bases. CDR3 in amino acids: CASRSDRNSPLHF. Written as DNA, the CDR3 is TGTGCCAGCAGGTCTGACAGAAATTCACCCCTCCACTTT.

The rearrangement uses TRBV30 and TRBJ1-1; D is ambiguous. V lost 6 bases and J 5 bases, leaving 13 bases between the germline ends. From germline, CDR1 is GTSNPN and CDR2 SVGIG (reference sequence). The length of the CDR3 is 12 residues. As DNA, the CDR3 is TGTGCCTGTCTTGTACTATGGACTGAAGCTTTCTTT. Translation gives CACLVLWTEAFF. Combining the CDR3 with reference TRBV30 and TRBJ1-1 gives the whole variable domain SQTIHQWPATLVQPVGSPLSLECTVEGTSNPNLYWYRQAAGRGLQLLFYSVGIGQISSEVPQNLSASRPQDRQFILSSKKLLLSDSGFYLCACLVLWTEAFFGQGTRLTVV.

The chain has TRBV6-5 and TRBJ1-1, with no clear D. Trimming left V 5 bases short and J 11 bases short, with 21 bases between. The CDR3 is 14 amino acids. Germline V gene lookup returns CDR1 MNHEY and CDR2 SVGAGI. CDR3 coding DNA: TGTGCCAGCAGTCGCACGGGGTCGGGGATGAAGGCTTTCTTT. It encodes CASSRTGSGMKAFF.

The chain recombines TRBV6-5 with TRBJ2-5; 10 bases line up with TRBD2. With V trimmed by 2 bases and J by 5 bases, 8 bases remained unmatched. CDR1 is MNHEY, CDR2 SVGAGI, per germline. CDR3 length: 16 residues. The CDR3 is CASSYGKRGGRETQYF. CDR3 sequence (DNA): TGTGCCAGCAGTTACGGGAAGCGGGGGGGCAGGGAGACCCAGTACTTC.

This clone was observed once. The V call is TRBV7-9, the J call TRBJ2-1; no definite D call. Trimming removed 5 bases at V and 9 bases at J, with 11 bases between. The germline V gene has CDR1 SEHNR and CDR2 FQNEAQ (reference sequence). The CDR3 extends over 12 amino acids. The CDR3 nucleotides read TGTGCCAGCAGCCCCCAGGCTCGTGAGCAGTTCTTC. This translates into CASSPQAREQFF.

The rearrangement uses TRBV30 and TRBJ1-1; 9 positions match TRBD1. The CDR3 length is 13 residues. CDR1 and CDR2 (germline): GTSNPN, SVGIG (reference sequence). V was clipped by 2 bases and J by 4 bases; unmatched bases: 2. CDR3 sequence reads: CAWSLQGATEAFF. The CDR3 bases are TGTGCCTGGAGTTTACAGGGGGCCACTGAAGCTTTCTTT.

The chain recombines TRBV4-3 with TRBJ2-2; a weak D match, TRBD1 (6 bases). CDR3 length: 17 residues. V lost 0 bases, J lost 2 bases, and 13 bases lay in between. Germline V gene sequence: CDR1 LGHNA, CDR2 YSLEER. Here the CDR3 DNA reads TGCGCCAGCAGCCAAGATTGGGGCAGGGGCAACACCGGGGAGCTGTTTTTT. Translation: CASSQDWGRGNTGELFF.

The chain uses TRBV11-2 and TRBJ1-3, with 8 positions matching TRBD1. Germline assignment: CDR1 SGHAT and CDR2 FQNNGV. The CDR3 has 15 amino acids. The trim removed 5 bases at V and 2 bases at J, leaving 5 bases unmatched. The chain's CDR3 is CASSLRGQAGNTIYF. The CDR3 DNA reads TGTGCCAGCAGCCTCAGGGGGCAGGCTGGAAACACCATATATTTT.

The chain is built from TRBV7-2 and TRBJ2-1, with D hard to call. V was shortened by 5 bases and J by 0 bases, with 11 bases between the two germline ends. This CDR3 spans 15 amino acids. Germline loops: CDR1 SGHTA, CDR2 FQGNSA. DNA of the CDR3: TGTGCCAGCAGCGTTTCGGCTAGCTCCTACAATGAGCAGTTCTTC. Its protein is CASSVSASSYNEQFF.

The chain uses TRBV30 and TRBJ1-2, with D possibly being TRBD1 (6 bases). The CDR3 spans 13 residues. Between the trimmed V and J ends, which lost 1 base and 11 bases, there was a span of 17 bases. Germline V gives CDR1 GTSNPN, CDR2 SVGIG (reference sequence). CDR3 bases: TGTGCCTGGAGTGGACAGGAGCGCTCGAGGTACACCTTC. Amino acid sequence: CAWSGQERSRYTF.

This clone was observed once. The V call is TRBV20-1, the J call TRBJ1-2, with D possibly matching TRBD1 (6 bases). The CDR3 sequence is 12 residues long. Per the germline V gene, CDR1 is DFQATT and CDR2 is SNEGSKA (reference sequence). V dropped 3 bases and J dropped 2 bases, with 7 bases sitting between them. The CDR3 loop is CSASDRNYGYTF. CDR3 nucleotide sequence: TGCAGTGCTAGTGACAGGAACTATGGCTACACCTTC.

The rearrangement links TRBV6-5 to TRBJ1-4, with D tentatively TRBD1 (5 bases). V was cut by 6 bases and J by 7 bases, with 12 bases left in between. The V gene's germline CDR1 is MNHEY and CDR2 SVGAGI. The CDR3 is made up of 13 amino acids. The CDR3 DNA reads TGTGCCAGCAGCCGGGGGGGGGTTGAAAAACTGTTTTTT. Translating gives CASSRGGVEKLFF.

The gene calls are TRBV11-3 and TRBJ1-2, with no clear D. This CDR3 comprises 13 residues. CDR1 SGHNT and CDR2 YENEEA come from the germline V gene. Trimming shortened V by 5 bases and J by 7 bases, and 14 bases separated the two germline ends. The CDR3 nucleotides read TGTGCCAGCAGCGCATCGGGGTTAGCTGGCTACACCTTC. This translates into CASSASGLAGYTF.

This clone turned up a few times. CDR3 sequence reads: CASSPGHISNQPQHF. In DNA form, the CDR3 reads TGCGCCAGCAGCCCGGGACACATTAGCAATCAGCCCCAGCATTTT. V usage is TRBV5-1 and J usage is TRBJ1-5; perhaps TRBD1 as D (6 bases). V was shortened by 4 bases and J by 0 bases, with 11 bases between the two germline ends. CDR3 length: 15 residues. From germline, CDR1 is SGHRS and CDR2 YFSETQ.

This clone is a singleton in its sample. V and J are TRBV4-2 and TRBJ2-1; 16 nucleotides match TRBD2. The CDR3 is 21 residues long. CDR1 is LGHNA and CDR2 is YNFKEQ in the germline V gene. After removal of 2 bases from V and 0 bases from J, the junction contained 10 bases not matched to a gene. The CDR3 DNA reads TGTGCCAGCAGCCAATACATACCGGGACTAGCGGGGGGGAGCTCCTACAATGAGCAGTTCTTC. Translation: CASSQYIPGLAGGSSYNEQFF.

A single count supports this clone. The chain employs TRBV5-1 and TRBJ2-2, with 7 bases aligning to TRBD2. The trim removed 3 bases at V and 2 bases at J, leaving 10 bases unmatched. Germline V CDR1 and CDR2: SGHRS, YFSETQ. The CDR3 is 17 residues long. CDR3 region: CASSSTGGPKNTGELFF. The CDR3 DNA sequence: TGCGCCAGCAGCTCTACGGGGGGACCTAAAAACACCGGGGAGCTGTTTTTT.

The gene calls are TRBV27 and TRBJ2-1, with 14 bases fitting TRBD2. Unmatched junction bases numbered 5, after V lost 3 bases and J lost 7 bases. Looked up from germline, CDR1 is MNHEY and CDR2 is SMNVEV (reference sequence). The CDR3 has 16 amino acids. The CDR3 DNA reads TGTGCCAGCAGTTTTTTCGGGACTAGCGGGAGTAATGAGCAGTTCTTC. This sequence encodes CASSFFGTSGSNEQFF.

The genes are TRBV24-1 and TRBJ2-1; D might be TRBD2 (5 bases). With 5 bases removed from V and 0 bases from J, the gap between germline ends came to 7 bases. The CDR3 is 14 residues long. Germline V CDR1 and CDR2: KGHDR, SFDVKD. The CDR3 protein is CATSVGSSYNEQFF. The CDR3 DNA follows: TGTGCCACCAGTGTGGGGAGCTCCTACAATGAGCAGTTCTTC.

The chain carries TRBV6-5 and TRBJ2-7, with 9 nucleotides matching TRBD1. The V segment lost 6 bases and the J segment 6 bases; nucleotides outside the gene matches: 3. CDR1 is MNHEY, CDR2 SVGAGI, per germline. The CDR3 covers 12 residues. In DNA, the CDR3 is TGTGCCAGCAGCAGACAGGGGGGCGAGCAGTACTTC. It is translated as CASSRQGGEQYF.

This clone was detected only once. This chain connects TRBV18 to TRBJ1-5; D gene unclear. CDR1 is KGHSH, CDR2 LQKENI, per germline. The V end lost 2 bases, the J end lost 4 bases, and 12 bases lay between the germline ends. This CDR3 comprises 15 residues. CDR3 sequence: CASSPTSLLNQPQHF. In DNA form, the CDR3 reads TGTGCCAGCTCACCAACGAGCCTGCTAAATCAGCCCCAGCATTTT. The whole variable domain, filled in from reference TRBV18 and TRBJ1-5, reads NAGVMQNPRHLVRRRGQEARLRCSPMKGHSHVYWYRQLPEEGLKFMVYLQKENIIDESGMPKERFSAEFPKEGPSILRIQQVVRGDSAAYFCASSPTSLLNQPQHFGDGTRLSIL.

The chain carries TRBV3-1 (or the pseudogene TRBV3-2) and TRBJ1-3; D may be TRBD1 (6 bases). V was trimmed by 0 bases and J by 3 bases, leaving 9 bases between them. The germline gives CDR1 LGHDT, CDR2 YNNKEL (reference sequence). The CDR3 has 15 residues. The CDR3: CASSQDRGHGNTIYF. The CDR3 region has the DNA TGTGCCAGCAGCCAAGACAGGGGTCATGGAAACACCATATATTTT.

The CDR3 loop reads CASTMGGVGEQYF. CDR3 bases: TGTGCCAGCACCATGGGAGGGGTAGGTGAGCAGTACTTC. The rearrangement uses TRBV12-3 or TRBV12-4 and TRBJ2-7; TRBD2 aligns across 7 bases. The CDR3 runs to 13 residues. V was pared by 7 bases and J by 7 bases, with 10 bases of the junction left unmatched.